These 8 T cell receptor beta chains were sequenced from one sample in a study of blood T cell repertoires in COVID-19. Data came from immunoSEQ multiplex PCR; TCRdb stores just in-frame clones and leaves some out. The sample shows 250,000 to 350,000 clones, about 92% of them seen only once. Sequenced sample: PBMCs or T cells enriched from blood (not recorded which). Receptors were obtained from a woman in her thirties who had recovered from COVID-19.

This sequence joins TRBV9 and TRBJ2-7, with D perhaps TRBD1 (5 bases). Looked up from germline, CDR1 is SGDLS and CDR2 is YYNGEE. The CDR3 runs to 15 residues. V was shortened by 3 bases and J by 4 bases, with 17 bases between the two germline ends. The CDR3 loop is CASSADQGRGYEQYF. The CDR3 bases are TGTGCCAGCAGCGCCGATCAGGGAAGGGGTTACGAGCAGTACTTC.

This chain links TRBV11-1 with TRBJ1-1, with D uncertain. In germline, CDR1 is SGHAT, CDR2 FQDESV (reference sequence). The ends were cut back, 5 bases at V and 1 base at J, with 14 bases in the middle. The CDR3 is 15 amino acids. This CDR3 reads CASSPEVRSNTEAFF. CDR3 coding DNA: TGTGCCAGCAGCCCTGAGGTTCGGTCGAACACTGAAGCTTTCTTT.

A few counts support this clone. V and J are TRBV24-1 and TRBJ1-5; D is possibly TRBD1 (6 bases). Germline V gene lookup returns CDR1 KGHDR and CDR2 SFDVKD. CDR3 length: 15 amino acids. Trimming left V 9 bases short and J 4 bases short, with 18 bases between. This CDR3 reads CATGGGLGSNQPQHF. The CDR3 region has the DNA TGTGCCACCGGGGGGGGGCTCGGGTCTAATCAGCCCCAGCATTTT.

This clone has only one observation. Written as DNA, the CDR3 is TGTGCCAGCAGTAGTAGCGTGAGCACAGATACGCAGTATTTT. It encodes CASSSSVSTDTQYF. J is TRBJ2-3 and V is TRBV28; tentatively, D is TRBD2 (5 bases). The germline V and J ends were trimmed by 5 bases and 0 bases, with 9 bases remaining between them. The germline gives CDR1 MDHEN, CDR2 SYDVKM. This CDR3 region has 14 residues.

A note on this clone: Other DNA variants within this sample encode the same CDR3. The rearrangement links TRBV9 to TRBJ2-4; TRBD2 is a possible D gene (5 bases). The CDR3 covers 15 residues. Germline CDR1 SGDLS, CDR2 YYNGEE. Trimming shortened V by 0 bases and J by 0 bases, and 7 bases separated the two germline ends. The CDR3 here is CASSVGGLAKNIQYF. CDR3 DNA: TGTGCCAGCAGCGTAGGTGGACTAGCCAAAAACATTCAGTACTTC.

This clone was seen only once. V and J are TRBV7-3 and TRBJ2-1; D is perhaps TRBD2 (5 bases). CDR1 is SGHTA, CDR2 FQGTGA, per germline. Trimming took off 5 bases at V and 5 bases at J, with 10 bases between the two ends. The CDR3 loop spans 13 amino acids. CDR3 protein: CASSRGKDNEQFF. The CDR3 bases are TGTGCCAGCAGCCGAGGGAAGGACAATGAGCAGTTCTTC.

CDR3 sequence reads: CASKRGNTEAFF. CDR3 DNA: TGTGCCAGTAAAAGGGGGAACACTGAAGCTTTCTTT. The chain recombines TRBV19 with TRBJ1-1; the D gene is possibly TRBD1 (5 bases). Per germline, CDR1 LNHDA and CDR2 SQIVND (reference sequence). The CDR3 contains 12 residues. V was cut by 7 bases and J by 1 base, with 7 bases left in between.

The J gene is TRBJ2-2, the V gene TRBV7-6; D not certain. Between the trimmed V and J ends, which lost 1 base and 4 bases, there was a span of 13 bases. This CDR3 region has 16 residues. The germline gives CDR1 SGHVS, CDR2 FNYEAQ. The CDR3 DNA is TGTGCCAGCAGCTTAGTTTTTAGTCCGGGCACCGGGGAGCTGTTTTTT. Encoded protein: CASSLVFSPGTGELFF. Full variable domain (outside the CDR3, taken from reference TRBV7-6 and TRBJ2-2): GAGVSQSPRYKVTKRGQDVALRCDPISGHVSLYWYRQALGQGPEFLTYFNYEAQQDKSGLPNDRFSAERPEGSISTLTIQRTEQRDSAMYRCASSLVFSPGTGELFFGEGSRLTVL.